Presented here are 23 T cell receptor beta chains from one specimen sequenced in a study of blood T cell repertoires in COVID-19. Using immunoSEQ multiplex PCR, the repertoire was profiled, and TCRdb retains in-frame clones only, with some absent. The table has 95,000 to 120,000 clones, around 84% seen once. Sequenced material: peripheral blood. Receptor source: a human donor in a cohort sampled during active COVID-19.

The chain uses TRBV15 and TRBJ2-3; D is unresolved. The CDR3 runs to 15 residues. CDR1 and CDR2 from the germline V gene are LNHNV and YYDKDF (reference sequence). Between the trimmed V and J ends, which lost 1 base and 2 bases, there was a span of 10 bases. In nucleotides, the CDR3 is TGTGCCACCAGCAGAGGCGGCGGCCCCACAGATACGCAGTATTTT. Amino acids: CATSRGGGPTDTQYF.

V and J are TRBV5-1 and TRBJ2-5; TRBD2 might be the D (5 bases). The germline V gene encodes CDR1 SGHRS and CDR2 YFSETQ. Trimming shortened V by 0 bases and J by 5 bases, and 14 bases separated the two germline ends. This CDR3 has 15 residues. CDR3 sequence: CASSLESGSGETQYF. The CDR3 nucleotides are TGCGCCAGCAGCTTGGAGTCGGGGTCTGGGGAGACCCAGTACTTC.

V is TRBV3-1 (or the pseudogene TRBV3-2) and J is TRBJ1-3; the D is unclear. CDR3 size: 16 residues. Germline CDR1 and CDR2: LGHDT and YNNKEL (reference sequence). The germline V and J ends were trimmed by 0 bases and 4 bases, with 13 bases remaining between them. The DNA of the CDR3 is TGTGCCAGCAGCCAAGATTTAGGCGGTTTCGGAAACACCATATATTTT. This encodes CASSQDLGGFGNTIYF.

This clone was detected only once. The chain links TRBV2 to TRBJ1-2; D is possibly TRBD1 (5 bases). The CDR3 has 16 amino acids. Germline V gene sequence: CDR1 SNHLY, CDR2 FYNNEI. The V and J ends lost 2 bases and 7 bases respectively, with 20 bases between them. The CDR3 DNA reads TGTGCCAGCAGTGAATACTCTGGGGACTCCGCTTCTGGCTACACCTTC. It codes for CASSEYSGDSASGYTF.

This chain links TRBV14 with TRBJ1-3; no firm D call. Germline CDR1 and CDR2: SGHDN and FVKESK. Trimming took off 4 bases at V and 4 bases at J, with 17 bases between the two ends. The CDR3 spans 16 residues. The CDR3 nucleotides read TGTGCCAGCAGCCTTCAGGATCTACGTTTAGGAAACACCATATATTTT. Encoded protein: CASSLQDLRLGNTIYF.

CDR3: CASRMTTQETQYF. The CDR3 DNA follows: TGCGCCAGCAGAATGACTACACAAGAGACCCAGTACTTC. J is TRBJ2-5 and V is TRBV4-1, with D possibly being TRBD2 (5 bases). Germline-derived CDR1 and CDR2 are MGHRA and YSYEKL. V was trimmed by 6 bases and J by 2 bases, leaving 10 bases between them. CDR3 length equals 13 residues.

The chain couples TRBV7-9 to TRBJ1-3; possible D gene TRBD1, 6 bases. This CDR3 has 15 residues. Per germline, CDR1 SEHNR and CDR2 FQNEAQ (reference sequence). Trimming pared 3 bases from V and 2 bases from J, leaving 11 bases between. The CDR3 DNA is TGTGCCAGCAGCTTCCAGGGGCAAACTGGAAACACCATATATTTT. It is translated as CASSFQGQTGNTIYF.

The rearrangement links TRBV9 to TRBJ1-2; D gene uncertain. The CDR3 has 15 amino acids. Germline assignment: CDR1 SGDLS and CDR2 YYNGEE. V was clipped by 0 bases and J by 1 base, with 10 bases between them. In DNA, the CDR3 is TGTGCCAGCAGCGTAGGAGGTTCTCTTAACTATGGCTACACCTTC. This sequence encodes CASSVGGSLNYGYTF.

This chain joins TRBV28 and TRBJ1-5; TRBD1 matches 9 bases. After removal of 4 bases from V and 4 bases from J, the junction contained 5 bases not matched to a gene. The CDR3 sequence is 15 residues long. Germline CDR1 and CDR2: MDHEN and SYDVKM. The CDR3, as DNA: TGTGCCAGCAGTTCATCCGGACAGGGGAATCAGCCCCAGCATTTT. Translated, it gives CASSSSGQGNQPQHF.

This chain joins TRBV5-6 and TRBJ1-3; D is unclear. The germline gives CDR1 SGHDT, CDR2 YYEEEE. The V end was cut by 5 bases, the J end by 2 bases, with 17 bases between. This CDR3 is built from 16 residues. CDR3: CASSPLQSPAGNTIYF. CDR3 DNA sequence: TGTGCCAGCAGTCCATTACAGAGCCCCGCTGGAAACACCATATATTTT.

J is TRBJ2-1 and V is TRBV3-1 (or the pseudogene TRBV3-2); a possible D gene is TRBD2 (5 bases). The CDR3 loop spans 14 amino acids. Germline loops: CDR1 LGHDT, CDR2 YNNKEL (reference sequence). V lost 1 base and J 7 bases, leaving 11 bases between the germline ends. The DNA for the CDR3 is TGTGCCAGCAGCCAAGGGGGAGCGGAGAATGAGCAGTTCTTC. The encoded protein is CASSQGGAENEQFF.

V gene TRBV6-2 or TRBV6-3 combines with J gene TRBJ2-3; possible D gene TRBD2, 5 bases. Germline CDR1 reads MNHEY; CDR2 reads SVGEGT. The CDR3 spans 16 residues. The ends were cut back, 2 bases at V and 3 bases at J, with 15 bases in the middle. As DNA, the CDR3 is TGTGCCAGCAGTTACCGACTTCTAGCTGGGACAGATACGCAGTATTTT. Protein sequence: CASSYRLLAGTDTQYF.

The rearrangement links TRBV5-5 to TRBJ2-7; tentatively, D is TRBD2 (6 bases). CDR1 is SGHKS, CDR2 YYEKEE, per germline (reference sequence). V shed 4 bases and J shed 3 bases, with 11 bases lying between them. This CDR3 has 13 residues. The DNA of the CDR3 is TGTGCCAGCAGCCTGACTAGTTTCTACGAGCAGTACTTC. Amino acid sequence: CASSLTSFYEQYF.

The chain joins TRBV7-6 to TRBJ1-3; D not certain. Per germline, CDR1 SGHVS and CDR2 FNYEAQ. There are 11 residues in the CDR3. Trimming removed 5 bases from V and 4 bases from J, with 3 bases in between. The CDR3 DNA is TGTGCCAGCAGCCTCGGAAACACCATATATTTT. Translating it yields CASSLGNTIYF.

This chain uses TRBV28 with TRBJ2-7, with 7 bases identical to TRBD1. V shed 3 bases, J shed 7 bases, and the junction held 9 bases outside the gene matches. The germline CDR1 and CDR2 sequences are MDHEN and SYDVKM. The CDR3 spans 14 residues. CDR3 amino acids: CASSFLMTGSEQYF. The CDR3 DNA is TGTGCCAGCAGTTTCCTCATGACAGGGAGTGAGCAGTACTTC.

The chain is built from TRBV7-2 and TRBJ1-2; D might be TRBD1 (6 bases). Looked up from germline, CDR1 is SGHTA and CDR2 is FQGNSA. This CDR3 is 13 amino acids long. Trimming took 5 bases from V and 6 from J, leaving 13 bases between them. As DNA, the CDR3 is TGTGCCAGCAGCGTAACAGGGAGGGATGGCTACACCTTC. Its translation is CASSVTGRDGYTF.

This chain links TRBV19 with TRBJ2-3; 8 bases are shared with TRBD1. V was clipped by 6 bases and J by 1 base; unmatched bases: 6. The CDR3 is made up of 15 amino acids. The germline gives CDR1 LNHDA, CDR2 SQIVND (reference sequence). The DNA for the CDR3 is TGTGCCAGTAGCAACCAGGGGGCAGGCACAGATACGCAGTATTTT. Translation: CASSNQGAGTDTQYF.

The V call is TRBV5-4, the J call TRBJ1-6, with TRBD1 identical over 7 bases. With V trimmed by 4 bases and J by 3 bases, 7 bases remained unmatched. Looked up from germline, CDR1 is SGHNT and CDR2 is YYREEE (reference sequence). The CDR3 consists of 16 residues. CDR3 DNA sequence: TGTGCCAGCAGCACCTCGGGGGACAGCTATAATTCACCCCTCCACTTT. Residues: CASSTSGDSYNSPLHF. Combining the CDR3 with reference TRBV5-4 and TRBJ1-6 gives the whole variable domain ETGVTQSPTHLIKTRGQQVTLRCSSQSGHNTVSWYQQALGQGPQFIFQYYREEENGRGNFPPRFSGLQFPNYSSELNVNALELDDSALYLCASSTSGDSYNSPLHFGNGTRLTVT.

V and J are TRBV29-1 and TRBJ1-5; D ambiguous. The germline CDR1 and CDR2 sequences are SQVTM and ANQGSEA. V lost 4 bases, J lost 0 bases, and 10 bases lay in between. This CDR3 region has 14 residues. CDR3 protein: CSVGQEGSNQPQHF. CDR3 nucleotide sequence: TGCAGCGTTGGCCAGGAGGGTAGCAATCAGCCCCAGCATTTT.

The J gene is TRBJ2-7, the V gene TRBV7-6; D unclear. The CDR3 is made up of 15 amino acids. V was pared by 7 bases and J by 5 bases, with 21 bases between. CDR1 SGHVS and CDR2 FNYEAQ come from the germline V gene. CDR3 region: CASTFKQLVPHEQYF. Written as DNA, the CDR3 is TGTGCCAGCACCTTTAAACAGCTGGTCCCCCACGAGCAGTACTTC.

The chain carries TRBV18 and TRBJ2-1; 8 nucleotides match TRBD2. With V trimmed by 2 bases and J by 0 bases, 6 bases remained unmatched. CDR3 size: 17 residues. Germline CDR1 and CDR2: KGHSH and LQKENI. The CDR3 DNA follows: TGTGCCAGCTCACCAACTAGCGGATACCTCTCCTACAATGAGCAGTTCTTC. It encodes CASSPTSGYLSYNEQFF.

In this sample, this clone turned up once. The rearrangement uses TRBV4-3 and TRBJ2-1; 8 nucleotides align to TRBD2. Germline assignment: CDR1 LGHNA and CDR2 YSLEER. Trimming took 1 base from V and 7 from J; bases not matched to a gene: 12. The CDR3 spans 17 residues. The CDR3 is CASSQAHWSGGKNEQFF. The CDR3 DNA sequence: TGCGCCAGCAGCCAAGCCCACTGGAGCGGGGGAAAAAATGAGCAGTTCTTC.

The chain is built from TRBV7-2 and TRBJ2-7; D possibly corresponds to TRBD2 (5 bases). Germline V gene lookup returns CDR1 SGHTA and CDR2 FQGNSA. CDR3 size: 13 residues. Trimming stripped 3 bases from V and 3 bases from J, with 9 bases between. The CDR3 protein is CASSFPGVYEQYF. CDR3 sequence (DNA): TGTGCCAGCAGCTTTCCCGGGGTCTACGAGCAGTACTTC.